The clone carrying this T cell receptor beta chain was detected ten times or more. This sample was included in a study of T cells in Graves' hyperthyroidism and ophthalmopathy. Enrolled ophthalmopathy patients presented with a Clinical Activity Score of at least 3, a NOSPECS grade of at least 4, and disease duration under 3 months. PBMCs stemmed from more than 7.5 ml fresh peripheral blood. What was amplified from RNA transcripts were TCR beta CDR3 regions. Initially, a first-round RT-PCR of the TCR CDR3 employed the HTBI primer set. TCRdb fed the multiplex PCR reads into MiXCR, producing one record per CDR3 protein. Of about 640,000 distinct CDR3 sequences in the sample, more than 14% are singletons; the top ten hold approximately 12%. This CDR3 has 15 residues. Germline CDR1 SGHTA, CDR2 FQGNSA. V lost 5 bases to trimming and J lost 6 bases; unmatched junction nucleotides: 8.

The sample consisted of blood. This TCR derives from a woman between 50 and 59 years old with Graves' ophthalmopathy. The genes are TRBV7-2 and TRBJ1-4; 8 positions match TRBD1. CDR3 sequence: CASSQRQGRDEKLFF. CDR3 nucleotides: TGTGCCAGCAGCCAACGACAGGGGAGGGATGAAAAACTGTTTTTT. Looking up the rest from reference TRBV7-2 and TRBJ1-4 gives the full variable domain: GAGVSQSPSNKVTEKGKDVELRCDPISGHTALYWYRQSLGQGLEFLIYFQGNSAPDKSGLPSDRFSAERTGGSVSTLTIQRTQQEDSAVYLCASSQRQGRDEKLFFGSGTQLSVL.